This T cell receptor beta chain was recovered during a study of cytomegalovirus exposure and HLA in healthy donors. Germline V gene sequence: CDR1 SGHRS, CDR2 YFSETQ. The CDR3 loop spans 16 amino acids. V lost 4 bases to trimming and J lost 5 bases; unmatched junction nucleotides: 8. Overall study findings and caveats: 150 to 200 TCR beta chains were listed as cytomegalovirus-associated.

Data came from immunoSEQ multiplex PCR; TCRdb stores just in-frame clones and leaves some out. The table lists roughly 300,000 clones, roughly 88% of them singletons, with approximately 0.88% in the top ten. This clone was counted only a few times. Its antigen is unidentified. The receptor was derived from a young woman in good health and CMV-seronegative. The genes are TRBV5-1 and TRBJ2-2; 10 bases agree with TRBD2. The sample comprised PBMCs. DNA of the CDR3: TGCGCCAGCAGCCTGAGGCTAGCGGGGGCAACCGGGGAGCTGTTTTTT. Translating it yields CASSLRLAGATGELFF.